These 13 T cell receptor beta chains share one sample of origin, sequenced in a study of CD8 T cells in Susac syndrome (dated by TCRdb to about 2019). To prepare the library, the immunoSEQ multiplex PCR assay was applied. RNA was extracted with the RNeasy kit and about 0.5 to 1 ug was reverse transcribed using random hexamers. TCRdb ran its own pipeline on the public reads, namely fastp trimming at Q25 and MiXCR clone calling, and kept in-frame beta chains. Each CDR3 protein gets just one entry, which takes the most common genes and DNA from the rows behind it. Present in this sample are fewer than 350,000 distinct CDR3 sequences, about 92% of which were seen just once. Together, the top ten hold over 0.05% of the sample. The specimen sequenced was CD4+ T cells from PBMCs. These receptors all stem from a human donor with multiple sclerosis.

CDR3 DNA: TGTGCCAGCAGCGTCGACACGAGCTTCTACAATGAGCAGTTCTTC. The encoded protein is CASSVDTSFYNEQFF. The rearrangement joins TRBV7-3 to TRBJ2-1; D gene unclear. The CDR3 covers 15 residues. In germline, CDR1 is SGHTA, CDR2 FQGTGA. V lost 5 bases and J 3 bases, leaving 14 bases between the germline ends.

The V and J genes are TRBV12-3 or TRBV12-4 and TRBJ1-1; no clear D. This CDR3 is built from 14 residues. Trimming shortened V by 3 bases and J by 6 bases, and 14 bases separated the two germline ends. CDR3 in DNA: TGTGCCAGCAGTTTCGAGCTCTCCCCACCTGAAGCTTTCTTT. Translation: CASSFELSPPEAFF.

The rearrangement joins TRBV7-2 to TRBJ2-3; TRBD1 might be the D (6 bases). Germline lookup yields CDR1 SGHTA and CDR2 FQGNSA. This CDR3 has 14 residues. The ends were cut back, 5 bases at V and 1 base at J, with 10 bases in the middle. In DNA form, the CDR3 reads TGTGCCAGCAGCCAAGGGGGAGGCACAGATACGCAGTATTTT. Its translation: CASSQGGGTDTQYF.

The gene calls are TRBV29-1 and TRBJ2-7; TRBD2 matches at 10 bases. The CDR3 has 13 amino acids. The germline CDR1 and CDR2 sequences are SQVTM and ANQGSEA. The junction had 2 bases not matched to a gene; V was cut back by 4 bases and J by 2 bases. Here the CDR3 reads CSVGSGRAYEQYF. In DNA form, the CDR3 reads TGCAGCGTTGGGAGCGGGAGGGCCTACGAGCAGTACTTC.

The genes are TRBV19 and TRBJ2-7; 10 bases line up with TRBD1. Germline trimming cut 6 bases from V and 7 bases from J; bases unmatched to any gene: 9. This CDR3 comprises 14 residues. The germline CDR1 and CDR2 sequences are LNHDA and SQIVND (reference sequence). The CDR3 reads CASSGTGASLEQYF. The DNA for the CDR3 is TGTGCCAGTAGCGGGACAGGGGCCTCCTTGGAGCAGTACTTC.

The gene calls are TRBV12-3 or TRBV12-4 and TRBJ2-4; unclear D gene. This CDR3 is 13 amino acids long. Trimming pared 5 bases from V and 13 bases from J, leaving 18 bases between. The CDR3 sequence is CASSRQGDSLQYF. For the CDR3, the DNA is TGTGCCAGCAGTCGACAAGGTGACTCCCTACAGTACTTC.

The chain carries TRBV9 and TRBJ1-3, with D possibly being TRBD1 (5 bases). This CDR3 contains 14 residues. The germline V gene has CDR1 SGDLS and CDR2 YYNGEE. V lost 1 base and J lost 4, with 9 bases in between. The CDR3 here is CASSVQGGGNTIYF. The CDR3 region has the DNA TGTGCCAGCAGCGTACAGGGCGGCGGAAACACCATATATTTT.

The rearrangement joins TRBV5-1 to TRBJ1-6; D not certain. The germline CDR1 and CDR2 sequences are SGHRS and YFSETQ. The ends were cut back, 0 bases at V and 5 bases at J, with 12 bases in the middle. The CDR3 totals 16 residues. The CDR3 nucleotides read TGCGCCAGCAGCTTGGAGGGTAATCCGGATAATTCACCCCTCCACTTT. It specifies CASSLEGNPDNSPLHF. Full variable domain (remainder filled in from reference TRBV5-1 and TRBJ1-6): KAGVTQTPRYLIKTRGQQVTLSCSPISGHRSVSWYQQTPGQGLQFLFEYFSETQRNKGNFPGRFSGRQFSNSRSEMNVSTLELGDSALYLCASSLEGNPDNSPLHFGNGTRLTVT.

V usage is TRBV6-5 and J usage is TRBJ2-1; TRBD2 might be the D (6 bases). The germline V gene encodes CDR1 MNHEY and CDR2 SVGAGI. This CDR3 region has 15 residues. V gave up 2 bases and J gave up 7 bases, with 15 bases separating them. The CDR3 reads CASSYTVRLVNEQFF. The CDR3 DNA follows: TGTGCCAGCAGTTACACCGTTCGACTAGTAAATGAGCAGTTCTTC.

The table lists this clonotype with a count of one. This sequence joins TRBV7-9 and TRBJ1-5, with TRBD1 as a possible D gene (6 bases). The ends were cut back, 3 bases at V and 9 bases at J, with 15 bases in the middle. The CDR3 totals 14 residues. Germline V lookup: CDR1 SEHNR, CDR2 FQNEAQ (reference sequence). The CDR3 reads CASSLGGTIMPQHF. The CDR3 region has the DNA TGTGCCAGCAGCTTGGGGGGCACTATAATGCCCCAGCATTTT.

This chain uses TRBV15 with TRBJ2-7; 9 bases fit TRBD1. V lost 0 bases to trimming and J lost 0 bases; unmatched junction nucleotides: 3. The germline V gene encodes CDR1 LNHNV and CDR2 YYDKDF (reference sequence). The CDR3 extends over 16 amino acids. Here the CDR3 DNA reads TGTGCCACCAGCAGAGAGGGGACAGGGAGCTCCTACGAGCAGTACTTC. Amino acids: CATSREGTGSSYEQYF. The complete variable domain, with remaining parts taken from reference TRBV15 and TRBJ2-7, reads DAMVIQNPRYQVTQFGKPVTLSCSQTLNHNVMYWYQQKSSQAPKLLFHYYDKDFNNEADTPDNFQSRRPNTSFCFLDIRSPGLGDTAMYLCATSREGTGSSYEQYFGPGTRLTVT.

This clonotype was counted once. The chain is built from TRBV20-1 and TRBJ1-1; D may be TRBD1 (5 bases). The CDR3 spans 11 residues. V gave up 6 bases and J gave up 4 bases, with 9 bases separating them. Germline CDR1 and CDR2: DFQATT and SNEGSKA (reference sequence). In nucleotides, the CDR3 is TGCAGTGCCGAGGGGAGCACTGAAGCTTTCTTT. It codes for CSAEGSTEAFF.

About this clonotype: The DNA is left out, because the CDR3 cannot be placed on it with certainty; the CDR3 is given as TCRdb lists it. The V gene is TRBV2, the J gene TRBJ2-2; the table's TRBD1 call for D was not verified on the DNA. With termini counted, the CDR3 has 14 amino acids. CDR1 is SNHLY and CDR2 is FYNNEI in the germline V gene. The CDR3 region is CASILDSQTGELFF.